These 2 T cell receptor beta chains share one sample of origin, sequenced in a study of chemoradiotherapy in HPV16-positive cancers. Some clones are missing from TCRdb's copy, which holds only in-frame ones; the method was immunoSEQ multiplex PCR. The sample has about 1,000 clones, approximately 90% seen once; the top ten hold nearly 3%. This specimen was tumor tissue, taken from a patient who underwent chemoradiotherapy. These receptors originate from a human donor with HPV-associated anogenital cancer.

V and J are TRBV6-4 and TRBJ2-5, with 9 bases that match TRBD2. Germline lookup yields CDR1 MRHNA and CDR2 SNTAGT. Germline trimming cut 4 bases from V and 5 bases from J; bases unmatched to any gene: 8. CDR3 length: 15 amino acids. The CDR3 DNA is TGTGCCAGCAGTGTCGAAGCGGGGGGCGGGGAGACCCAGTACTTC. Translation: CASSVEAGGGETQYF.

V usage is TRBV5-1 and J usage is TRBJ1-1; maybe TRBD1 (5 bases). The CDR3 totals 14 residues. Germline values: CDR1 SGHRS, CDR2 YFSETQ. Trimming stripped 6 bases from V and 1 base from J, with 13 bases between. The CDR3 here is CASKMDQGNTEAFF. CDR3 nucleotide sequence: TGCGCCAGCAAAATGGATCAGGGGAACACTGAAGCTTTCTTT.